The 21 T cell receptor beta chains presented below share a single source sample, sequenced in a study of CD8 T cells in ankylosing spondylitis. General study findings and limits: Among TCR beta sequences, a motif of 7 to 9 highly homologous variants appeared characteristic of ankylosing spondylitis blood.

Their antigens are not known. TCRdb independently ran MiXCR on the 5' RACE reads; one entry per CDR3 protein. The sample shows over 600,000 distinct CDR3 sequences, 15% to 20% of them seen only once. The sample consisted of blood, either unsorted or a sorted T cell fraction (not recorded which). The origin of the receptors is a male donor with ankylosing spondylitis.

This clonotype was counted only a few times. The chain recombines TRBV5-1 with TRBJ2-3; unclear D gene. Trimming cost V 0 bases and J 2 bases, with 10 bases left between them. The length of the CDR3 is 15 residues. Germline values: CDR1 SGHRS, CDR2 YFSETQ. The CDR3 region is CASSLVIGVTDTQYF. CDR3 DNA: TGCGCCAGCAGCTTGGTAATAGGAGTCACAGATACGCAGTATTTT.

The CDR3 sequence is CASSLGAAPGANVLTF. In nucleotides, the CDR3 is TGTGCCAGCAGCTTGGGGGCTGCACCTGGGGCCAACGTCCTGACTTTC. The rearrangement links TRBV5-6 to TRBJ2-6; no reliable D call. Trimming removed 0 bases from V and 2 bases from J, with 9 bases in between. CDR1 SGHDT and CDR2 YYEEEE come from the germline V gene. This CDR3 has 16 amino acids.

V and J are TRBV10-3 and TRBJ1-6; D not resolved. Looked up from germline, CDR1 is ENHRY and CDR2 is SYGVKD. This CDR3 has 12 amino acids. V lost 4 bases, J lost 14 bases, and 12 bases lay in between. This chain's CDR3 is CAISADGRTLHF. In DNA, the CDR3 is TGTGCCATCAGTGCGGACGGTCGAACCCTCCACTTT.

The J gene is TRBJ1-1, the V gene TRBV6-1, with TRBD1 identical over 9 bases. The germline gives CDR1 MNHNS, CDR2 SASEGT. With 7 bases clipped from V and 5 bases from J, the junction kept 8 bases outside the gene matches. This CDR3 has 14 amino acids. CDR3 sequence (DNA): TGTGCCAGCAAAGACCGGGACAGGGATACTGAAGCTTTCTTT. Residues: CASKDRDRDTEAFF.

This clonotype was found many times. At one of its ends the junction is not consistent with the germline gene, which may arise from a read error. The V call is TRBV7-2, the J call TRBJ2-3; D uncertain. The CDR3 sequence is 12 residues long. Germline values: CDR1 SGHTA, CDR2 FQGNSA. This CDR3 is CASSLVSDTQYF. DNA of the CDR3: TGCGCCAGCAGCTTGGTGTCAGATACGCAGTATTTT. Using reference TRBV7-2 and TRBJ2-3 for the parts outside the CDR3, the full variable domain is GAGVSQSPSNKVTEKGKDVELRCDPISGHTALYWYRQSLGQGLEFLIYFQGNSAPDKSGLPSDRFSAERTGGSVSTLTIQRTQQEDSAVYLCASSLVSDTQYFGPGTRLTVL.

This clonotype showed up many times. This chain uses TRBV28 with TRBJ2-6; TRBD1 aligns across 9 bases. The V segment lost 4 bases and the J segment 0 bases; nucleotides outside the gene matches: 1. Per the germline V gene, CDR1 is MDHEN and CDR2 is SYDVKM. This CDR3 is built from 16 residues. CDR3 sequence: CASSSTGGSGANVLTF. CDR3 bases: TGTGCCAGCAGTTCGACAGGGGGCTCTGGGGCCAACGTCCTGACTTTC. The full variable domain, completed using reference TRBV28 and TRBJ2-6, is DVKVTQSSRYLVKRTGEKVFLECVQDMDHENMFWYRQDPGLGLRLIYFSYDVKMKEKGDIPEGYSVSREKKERFSLILESASTNQTSMYLCASSSTGGSGANVLTFGAGSRLTVL.

The V call is TRBV12-3 or TRBV12-4, the J call TRBJ1-2, with D tentatively TRBD1 (5 bases). The CDR3 totals 14 residues. Trimming removed 6 bases at V and 4 bases at J, with 15 bases between. The CDR3 loop reads CASSPGASAYGYTF. In DNA, the CDR3 is TGTGCCAGCAGCCCCGGGGCATCTGCCTATGGCTACACCTTC.

V gene TRBV3-1 combines with J gene TRBJ1-3; D is unresolved. Germline V lookup: CDR1 LGHDT, CDR2 YNNKEL (reference sequence). Trimming left V 3 bases short and J 4 bases short, with 13 bases between. The CDR3 sequence is 15 residues long. The CDR3 nucleotides are TGTGCCAGCAGCCAGTCGGGAGGAAGAGGAAACACCATATATTTT. Its protein product is CASSQSGGRGNTIYF.

The rearrangement links TRBV25-1 to TRBJ2-3; TRBD2 matches 12 bases. CDR3 length: 16 residues. With 3 bases clipped from V and 0 bases from J, the junction kept 1 base outside the gene matches. Germline values: CDR1 MGHDK, CDR2 SYGVNS. The CDR3 protein is CASSDLAGGSTDTQYF. The CDR3 nucleotides read TGTGCCAGCAGTGACCTAGCGGGGGGGAGCACAGATACGCAGTATTTT.

The chain employs TRBV10-3 and TRBJ1-1; no clear D gene. Trimming took 0 bases from V and 2 from J, leaving 10 bases between them. CDR1 and CDR2 from the germline V gene are ENHRY and SYGVKD. The CDR3 is 15 residues long. CDR3 residues: CAISESEGGNTEAFF. The CDR3 region has the DNA TGTGCCATCAGTGAGTCCGAAGGCGGAAACACTGAAGCTTTCTTT.

Remarks on this clonotype: It may be a read error: a sequence one base away is much more abundant. V gene TRBV6-1 combines with J gene TRBJ1-4; tentatively, D is TRBD1 (5 bases). This CDR3 spans 15 amino acids. Germline V gives CDR1 MNHNS, CDR2 SASEGT. CDR3 residues: CASSPGPATNEKPFF. DNA of the CDR3: TGTGCCAGCAGTCCGGGGCCAGCAACTAATGAAAAACCGTTTTTT.

V and J are TRBV29-1 and TRBJ1-1; D not certain. V was trimmed by 4 bases and J by 0 bases, leaving 9 bases between them. Looked up from germline, CDR1 is SQVTM and CDR2 is ANQGSEA. This CDR3 spans 13 amino acids. The CDR3 bases are TGCAGCGTTGTTCGGCATCTGAACACTGAAGCTTTCTTT. Residues: CSVVRHLNTEAFF.

In this sample, this clonotype turned up a few times. This chain joins TRBV6-1 and TRBJ2-1; 8 bases align to TRBD1. Trimming cost V 4 bases and J 3 bases; bases outside gene matches: 2. The CDR3 loop spans 14 amino acids. CDR1 MNHNS and CDR2 SASEGT come from the germline V gene. The CDR3 sequence is CASSAGQGYNEQFF. The DNA of the CDR3 is TGTGCCAGCAGTGCTGGACAGGGCTACAATGAGCAGTTCTTC.

J is TRBJ1-2 and V is TRBV7-2; 8 bases fit TRBD1. The CDR3 has 16 residues. Germline V lookup: CDR1 SGHTA, CDR2 FQGNSA. V trimming: 4 bases; J trimming: 5 bases; junction bases outside the gene matches: 12. The CDR3 protein is CASSSQGAASSYGYTF. DNA of the CDR3: TGTGCCAGCAGCTCCCAGGGGGCAGCCAGTTCATATGGCTACACCTTC.

This clonotype was picked up many times. The chain links TRBV3-1 to TRBJ2-7; no firm D call. The V and J ends lost 2 bases and 3 bases respectively, with 11 bases between them. The CDR3 extends over 14 amino acids. Germline CDR1 and CDR2: LGHDT and YNNKEL (reference sequence). The DNA of the CDR3 is TGTGCCAGCAGCCAAAGGGTCCAGAACTACGAGCAGTACTTC. Translation gives CASSQRVQNYEQYF.

Only a few counts were recorded for this clonotype. The V and J genes are TRBV5-1 and TRBJ2-1, with 7 bases fitting TRBD1. V shed 0 bases and J 9 bases; nucleotides not matched to a gene: 6. The CDR3 is 14 residues long. Germline V gene lookup returns CDR1 SGHRS and CDR2 YFSETQ. The CDR3 DNA is TGCGCCAGCAGCTTGGGACAGGGCTTAGGTGAGCAGTTCTTC. Its translation: CASSLGQGLGEQFF.

The V call is TRBV20-1, the J call TRBJ2-7; D is perhaps TRBD1 (6 bases). The CDR3 totals 13 residues. V lost 2 bases, J lost 7 bases, and 15 bases lay in between. From germline, CDR1 is DFQATT and CDR2 SNEGSKA (reference sequence). The CDR3 is CSARPRGSQEQYF. In nucleotides, the CDR3 is TGCAGTGCTAGACCCAGGGGTTCCCAAGAGCAGTACTTC.

Many counts were recorded for this clonotype. The CDR3 DNA reads as TGTGCCAGCAGCTTACGAGGGGATAATTCACCCCTCCACTTT. It specifies CASSLRGDNSPLHF. The V and J genes are TRBV7-3 and TRBJ1-6; tentatively, D is TRBD1 (5 bases). This CDR3 contains 14 residues. Germline CDR1 and CDR2: SGHTA and FQGTGA. V shed 2 bases and J shed 5 bases, with 7 bases lying between them. Full variable domain (remainder filled in from reference TRBV7-3 and TRBJ1-6): GAGVSQTPSNKVTEKGKYVELRCDPISGHTALYWYRQSLGQGPEFLIYFQGTGAADDSGLPNDRFFAVRPEGSVSTLKIQRTERGDSAVYLCASSLRGDNSPLHFGNGTRLTVT.

The V and J genes are TRBV7-9 and TRBJ1-3; the D gene is possibly TRBD1 (5 bases). Germline V gene data show CDR1 as SEHNR and CDR2 as FQNEAQ (reference sequence). Trimming took off 5 bases at V and 0 bases at J, with 11 bases between the two ends. The CDR3 has 15 amino acids. CDR3 residues: CASSRQIFSGNTIYF. CDR3 bases: TGTGCCAGCAGCCGACAGATTTTCTCTGGAAACACCATATATTTT.

This clonotype was detected ten times or more. The CDR3 DNA follows: TGTGCCAGCAGTTTTGGACTACCGTCGGGTGAGCAGTTCTTC. Translating gives CASSFGLPSGEQFF. The chain combines TRBV28 with TRBJ2-1, with D maybe TRBD2 (6 bases). V was clipped by 3 bases and J by 9 bases, with 15 bases between them. Germline loops: CDR1 MDHEN, CDR2 SYDVKM. There are 14 residues in the CDR3.

The sample holds a few counts of this clonotype. The chain employs TRBV6-1 and TRBJ2-5; D is possibly TRBD1 or TRBD2 (5 bases each). The germline CDR1 and CDR2 sequences are MNHNS and SASEGT. The V end was cut by 8 bases, the J end by 1 base, with 17 bases between. The CDR3 spans 15 residues. The CDR3 spells CASSYTGRTQETQYF. CDR3 coding DNA: TGTGCCAGCTCCTACACGGGGCGGACCCAAGAGACCCAGTACTTC.